This entry lists 30 T cell receptor beta chains sequenced from one sample in a study of CXCR3-negative and CXCR3-positive naive CD8 T cells. 5' RACE with UMI labels generated the TRB cDNA libraries. No DNA is given; TCRdb re-called the 5' RACE reads and lists each CDR3 protein once. Reported are around 60,000 distinct CDR3 sequences; the ten largest clones contain around 0.4%. What was sequenced was naive CXCR3- CD8+ T cells from blood. Specified subset: CD45RO-CCR7+CD27+CD95- naive CD8+ T cells lacking CXCR3 (TNR3-). All receptors come from a human donor in good health. Some clones in this sample may be carry-over from other donors' samples.

The chain links TRBV29-1 to TRBJ1-1. The CDR3 runs to 12 residues. In germline, CDR1 is SQVTM, CDR2 ANQGSEA. The CDR3 reads CSVTVRPTEAFF. The variable domain in full, with the rest retrieved from reference TRBV29-1 and TRBJ1-1, is SAVISQKPSRDICQRGTSLTIQCQVDSQVTMMFWYRQQPGQSLTLIATANQGSEATYESGFVIDKFPISRPNLTFSTLTVSNMSPEDSSIYLCSVTVRPTEAFFGQGTRLTVV.

The gene calls are TRBV5-6 and TRBJ1-2; TCRdb lists TRBD1, though no DNA is available to test this call. The CDR3 runs 13 residues. CDR1 and CDR2 from the germline V gene are SGHDT and YYEEEE. The CDR3 is CASSRGQNYGYTF.

The chain couples TRBV6-2 or TRBV6-3 to TRBJ2-7; checking the TCRdb D call of TRBD1 is not possible without DNA. This CDR3 comprises 13 residues. The germline V gene encodes CDR1 MNHEY and CDR2 SVGEGT. CDR3: CASSSIQGDEQYF.

This chain connects TRBV9 to TRBJ2-7. The length of the CDR3 is 14 residues. Germline loops: CDR1 SGDLS, CDR2 YYNGEE. This CDR3 is CASSVGSSSYEQYF.

The V gene is TRBV29-1, the J gene TRBJ2-3; TCRdb's D call of TRBD1 is untestable without DNA. Germline lookup yields CDR1 SQVTM and CDR2 ANQGSEA. CDR3 length equals 13 residues. The CDR3 loop reads CSHIGTGEDTQYF.

The J gene is TRBJ1-5, the V gene TRBV7-9. Per the germline V gene, CDR1 is SEHNR and CDR2 is FQNEAQ (reference sequence). This CDR3 is built from 13 residues. This CDR3 is CASSLAVNQPQHF. The variable domain in full, with the rest retrieved from reference TRBV7-9 and TRBJ1-5, is DTGVSQNPRHKITKRGQNVTFRCDPISEHNRLYWYRQTLGQGPEFLTYFQNEAQLEKSRLLSDRFSAERPKGSFSTLEIQRTEQGDSAMYLCASSLAVNQPQHFGDGTRLSIL.

This chain links TRBV12-3 or TRBV12-4 with TRBJ2-5; the TCRdb call, TRBD1, lacks DNA for checking. This CDR3 comprises 14 residues. The CDR3 protein is CASSKDRGGEAQYF.

This sequence joins TRBV6-2 or TRBV6-3 and TRBJ2-7; TCRdb's D gene call, TRBD1, goes unchecked for lack of DNA. Per the germline V gene, CDR1 is MNHEY and CDR2 is SVGEGT. This CDR3 spans 16 amino acids. CDR3 sequence: CASNLPGTGGNYEQYF.

The chain couples TRBV7-9 to TRBJ2-2; TCRdb's D call of TRBD1 is untestable without DNA. The CDR3 extends over 18 amino acids. Per the germline V gene, CDR1 is SEHNR and CDR2 is FQNEAQ (reference sequence). The CDR3 protein is CASTLVPTSGTNTGELFF.

J is TRBJ2-7 and V is TRBV7-8; the D call of TRBD1 rests on TCRdb alone, since no DNA is present to check it. Germline CDR1 reads SGHVS; CDR2 reads FQNEAQ. This CDR3 has 15 residues. CDR3 protein: CASSPPQGQNYEQYF.

The chain joins TRBV29-1 to TRBJ1-5; there is no DNA to check the TCRdb D call of TRBD1. This CDR3 has 14 amino acids. Per the germline V gene, CDR1 is SQVTM and CDR2 is ANQGSEA. CDR3 loop: CSVAQGYGNQPQHF. Full variable domain (rest looked up from reference TRBV29-1 and TRBJ1-5): SAVISQKPSRDICQRGTSLTIQCQVDSQVTMMFWYRQQPGQSLTLIATANQGSEATYESGFVIDKFPISRPNLTFSTLTVSNMSPEDSSIYLCSVAQGYGNQPQHFGDGTRLSIL.

The CDR3 region is CASSGGSNTEAFF. The chain recombines TRBV19 with TRBJ1-1. Germline V gene data show CDR1 as LNHDA and CDR2 as SQIVND (reference sequence). This CDR3 region has 13 residues.

The rearrangement joins TRBV7-8 to TRBJ2-1. This CDR3 is built from 17 residues. The germline V gene has CDR1 SGHVS and CDR2 FQNEAQ. The CDR3 protein is CASSLALEQNSYNEQFF.

V gene TRBV9 combines with J gene TRBJ2-7; there is no DNA to check the TCRdb D call of TRBD2. The CDR3 sequence is 16 residues long. Germline V CDR1 and CDR2: SGDLS, YYNGEE. CDR3 residues: CASSITPLAGGLEQYF.

This chain joins TRBV6-2 or TRBV6-3 and TRBJ1-6. The CDR3 runs to 12 residues. The germline CDR1 and CDR2 sequences are MNHEY and SVGEGT. The CDR3 sequence: CASSYEKTILHF.

The gene calls are TRBV7-9 and TRBJ2-5; TCRdb's D call, TRBD2, is unchecked because there is no DNA. Germline V lookup: CDR1 SEHNR, CDR2 FQNEAQ (reference sequence). The CDR3 runs 16 residues. CDR3 loop: CASSSTSGRDQETQYF.

The chain uses TRBV14 and TRBJ2-1; TCRdb names TRBD1, which stays unverified in the absence of DNA. The CDR3 consists of 14 residues. Germline V gene data show CDR1 as SGHDN and CDR2 as FVKESK. CDR3 region: CASIPPEKHNEQFF.

The chain employs TRBV7-3 and TRBJ2-2. This CDR3 spans 15 amino acids. In germline, CDR1 is SGHTA, CDR2 FQGTGA. CDR3 amino acids: CASSLTGRNTGELFF.

J is TRBJ1-1 and V is TRBV4-3; TCRdb's D call of TRBD1 is untestable without DNA. Germline V lookup: CDR1 LGHNA, CDR2 YSLEER. The CDR3 extends over 17 amino acids. The CDR3 sequence is CASSQAPYELSNTEAFF.

This sequence joins TRBV6-6 and TRBJ2-1; TCRdb names TRBD2, which stays unverified in the absence of DNA. The CDR3 contains 17 residues. Germline V gene data show CDR1 as MNHNY and CDR2 as SVGAGI (reference sequence). The chain's CDR3 is CASSYMVLAGEHNEQFF.

The chain carries TRBV6-2 or TRBV6-3 and TRBJ2-3; TCRdb outputs TRBD1, but without DNA this stays unchecked. Per the germline V gene, CDR1 is MNHEY and CDR2 is SVGEGT. The CDR3 spans 15 residues. CDR3 region: CASNEGRSYPDTQYF.

Measured by frequency, this clonotype is medium-sized. This chain uses TRBV5-1 with TRBJ1-1; no DNA is available, so the TRBD1 call from TCRdb remains unchecked. CDR3 size: 13 residues. The germline V gene encodes CDR1 SGHRS and CDR2 YFSETQ. The CDR3 loop is CASSLGQGVVAFF.

This CDR3 is CASSSGGIVDTQYF. The J gene is TRBJ2-3, the V gene TRBV14; TCRdb indicates TRBD2, and absent DNA this call remains unverified. Per germline, CDR1 SGHDN and CDR2 FVKESK. The CDR3 covers 14 residues.

The V and J genes are TRBV27 and TRBJ2-3; TCRdb's D call of TRBD1 is untestable without DNA. Germline assignment: CDR1 MNHEY and CDR2 SMNVEV (reference sequence). This CDR3 contains 14 residues. This CDR3 is CASSFGQRTDTQYF.

The chain carries TRBV29-1 and TRBJ2-7; TCRdb designates TRBD2, a call that cannot be tested without DNA. This CDR3 is 13 amino acids long. Germline CDR1 and CDR2: SQVTM and ANQGSEA. CDR3 amino acids: CSVAGTSSYEQYF.

The chain has TRBV27 and TRBJ2-7; without DNA, the TCRdb call of TRBD1 cannot be checked. The CDR3 is 15 amino acids. Germline values: CDR1 MNHEY, CDR2 SMNVEV (reference sequence). This CDR3 is CASSLQGTYYYEQYF.

The gene calls are TRBV29-1 and TRBJ2-3; the TRBD1 assignment by TCRdb is unverifiable without DNA. The length of the CDR3 is 16 residues. Germline V gives CDR1 SQVTM, CDR2 ANQGSEA. CDR3 loop: CSVEDRGGIYTVTQYF.

J is TRBJ2-2 and V is TRBV29-1; TCRdb names TRBD1, which stays unverified in the absence of DNA. The CDR3 has 12 residues. From germline, CDR1 is SQVTM and CDR2 ANQGSEA. This CDR3 reads CSVDGGAGELFF.

The chain recombines TRBV13 with TRBJ2-7. The CDR3 is made up of 14 amino acids. Germline CDR1 is PRHDT and CDR2 is FYEKMQ (reference sequence). This CDR3 is CASSLLGLAYEQYF.

This chain uses TRBV7-9 with TRBJ2-5; no DNA is available, so the TRBD1 call from TCRdb remains unchecked. The length of the CDR3 is 15 residues. Germline V CDR1 and CDR2: SEHNR, FQNEAQ (reference sequence). The CDR3 reads CASSLPPWAEETQYF. Complete variable domain (other parts from reference TRBV7-9 and TRBJ2-5): DTGVSQNPRHKITKRGQNVTFRCDPISEHNRLYWYRQTLGQGPEFLTYFQNEAQLEKSRLLSDRFSAERPKGSFSTLEIQRTEQGDSAMYLCASSLPPWAEETQYFGPGTRLLVL.